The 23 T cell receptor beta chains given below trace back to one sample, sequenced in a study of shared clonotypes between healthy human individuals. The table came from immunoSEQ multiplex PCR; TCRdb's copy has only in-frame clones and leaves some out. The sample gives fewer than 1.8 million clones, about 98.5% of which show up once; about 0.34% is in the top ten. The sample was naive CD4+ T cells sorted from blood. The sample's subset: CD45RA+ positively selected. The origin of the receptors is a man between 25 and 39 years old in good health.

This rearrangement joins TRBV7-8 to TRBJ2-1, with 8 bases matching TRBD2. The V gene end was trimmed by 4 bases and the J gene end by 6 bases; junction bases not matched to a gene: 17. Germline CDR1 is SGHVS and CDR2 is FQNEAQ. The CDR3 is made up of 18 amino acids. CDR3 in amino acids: CASSYGQHGTRSFNEQFF. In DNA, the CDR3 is TGTGCCAGCAGCTATGGTCAACACGGGACTAGGAGTTTCAATGAGCAGTTCTTC.

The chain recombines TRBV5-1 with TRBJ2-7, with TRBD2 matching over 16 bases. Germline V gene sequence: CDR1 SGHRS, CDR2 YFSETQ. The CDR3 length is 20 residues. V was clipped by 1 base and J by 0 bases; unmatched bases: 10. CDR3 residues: CASSLPNGTSGRVPSYEQYF. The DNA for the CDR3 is TGCGCCAGCAGCTTGCCGAACGGGACTAGCGGGAGGGTCCCCTCCTACGAGCAGTACTTC.

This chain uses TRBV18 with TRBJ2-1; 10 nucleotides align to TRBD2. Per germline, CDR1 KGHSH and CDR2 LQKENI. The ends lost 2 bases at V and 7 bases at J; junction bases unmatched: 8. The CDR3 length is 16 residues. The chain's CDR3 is CASSPTLAGAGNEQFF. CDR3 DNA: TGTGCCAGCTCACCAACCCTAGCGGGAGCTGGGAATGAGCAGTTCTTC.

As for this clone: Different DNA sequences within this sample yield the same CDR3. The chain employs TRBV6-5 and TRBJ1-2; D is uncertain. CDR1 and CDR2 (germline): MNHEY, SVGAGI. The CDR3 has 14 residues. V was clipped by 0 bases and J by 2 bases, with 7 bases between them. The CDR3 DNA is TGTGCCAGCAGTTACTCGCGTATAAACTATGGCTACACCTTC. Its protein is CASSYSRINYGYTF.

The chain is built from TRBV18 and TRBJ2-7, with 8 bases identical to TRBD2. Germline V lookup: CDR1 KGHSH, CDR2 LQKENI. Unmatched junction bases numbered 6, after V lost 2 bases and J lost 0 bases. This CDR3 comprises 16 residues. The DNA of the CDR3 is TGTGCCAGCTCACCAACTACTAGCGGTAGCTCCTACGAGCAGTACTTC. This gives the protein CASSPTTSGSSYEQYF.

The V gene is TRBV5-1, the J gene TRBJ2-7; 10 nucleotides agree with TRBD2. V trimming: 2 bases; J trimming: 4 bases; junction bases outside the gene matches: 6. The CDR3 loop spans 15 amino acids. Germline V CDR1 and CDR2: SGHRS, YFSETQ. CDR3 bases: TGCGCCAGCAGCTTCGGGGCTAGCGGGAGTTACGAGCAGTACTTC. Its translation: CASSFGASGSYEQYF.

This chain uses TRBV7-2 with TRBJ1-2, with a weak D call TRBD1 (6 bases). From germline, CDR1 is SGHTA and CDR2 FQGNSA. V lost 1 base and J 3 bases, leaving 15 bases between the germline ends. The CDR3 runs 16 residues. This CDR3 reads CASSLESGGAYYGYTF. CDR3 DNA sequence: TGTGCCAGCAGCTTAGAATCCGGGGGCGCATACTATGGCTACACCTTC.

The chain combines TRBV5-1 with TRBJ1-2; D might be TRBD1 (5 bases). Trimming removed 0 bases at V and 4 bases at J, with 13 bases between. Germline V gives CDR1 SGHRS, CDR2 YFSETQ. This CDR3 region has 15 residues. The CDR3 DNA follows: TGCGCCAGCAGCTTGGAGACCGGGACGATCTATGGCTACACCTTC. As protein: CASSLETGTIYGYTF.

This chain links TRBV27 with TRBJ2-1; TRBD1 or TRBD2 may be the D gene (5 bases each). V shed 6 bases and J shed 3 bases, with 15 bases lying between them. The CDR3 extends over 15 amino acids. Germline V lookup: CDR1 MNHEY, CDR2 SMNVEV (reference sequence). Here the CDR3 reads CASRFPGRSYNEQFF. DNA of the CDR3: TGTGCCAGCAGGTTTCCGGGACGGAGCTACAATGAGCAGTTCTTC.

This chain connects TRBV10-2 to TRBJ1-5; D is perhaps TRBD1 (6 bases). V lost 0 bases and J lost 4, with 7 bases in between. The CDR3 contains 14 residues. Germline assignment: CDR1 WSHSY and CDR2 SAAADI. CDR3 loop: CASSESTGNQPQHF. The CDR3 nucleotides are TGCGCCAGCAGTGAGTCTACAGGGAATCAGCCCCAGCATTTT.

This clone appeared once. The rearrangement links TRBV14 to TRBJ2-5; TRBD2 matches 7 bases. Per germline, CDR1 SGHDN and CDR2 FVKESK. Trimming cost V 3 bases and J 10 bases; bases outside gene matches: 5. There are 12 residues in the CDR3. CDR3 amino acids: CASSQSGTRQYF. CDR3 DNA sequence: TGTGCCAGCAGCCAGAGCGGGACGCGCCAGTACTTC.

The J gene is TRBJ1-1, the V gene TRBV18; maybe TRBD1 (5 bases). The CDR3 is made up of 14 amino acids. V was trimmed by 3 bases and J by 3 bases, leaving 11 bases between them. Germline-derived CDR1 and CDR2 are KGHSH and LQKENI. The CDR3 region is CASSPVSRDTEAFF. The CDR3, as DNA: TGTGCCAGCTCACCGGTATCCAGGGACACTGAAGCTTTCTTT.

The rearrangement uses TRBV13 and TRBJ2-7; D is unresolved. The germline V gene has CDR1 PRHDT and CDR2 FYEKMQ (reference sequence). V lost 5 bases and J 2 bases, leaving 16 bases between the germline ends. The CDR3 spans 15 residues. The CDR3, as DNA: TGTGCCAGCAGCCCTCTTACCGTTCTCCCCTACGAGCAGTACTTC. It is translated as CASSPLTVLPYEQYF.

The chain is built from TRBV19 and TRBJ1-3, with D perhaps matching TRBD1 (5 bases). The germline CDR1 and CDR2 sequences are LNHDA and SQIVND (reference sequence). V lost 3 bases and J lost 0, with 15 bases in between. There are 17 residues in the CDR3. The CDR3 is CASSIYRGFGSGNTIYF. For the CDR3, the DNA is TGTGCCAGTAGTATTTATCGGGGGTTCGGCTCTGGAAACACCATATATTTT.

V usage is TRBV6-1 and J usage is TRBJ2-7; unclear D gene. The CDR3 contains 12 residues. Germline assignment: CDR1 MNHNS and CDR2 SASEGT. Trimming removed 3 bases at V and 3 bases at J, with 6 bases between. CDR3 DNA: TGTGCCAGCAGTGACAGCTTCTACGAGCAGTACTTC. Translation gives CASSDSFYEQYF.

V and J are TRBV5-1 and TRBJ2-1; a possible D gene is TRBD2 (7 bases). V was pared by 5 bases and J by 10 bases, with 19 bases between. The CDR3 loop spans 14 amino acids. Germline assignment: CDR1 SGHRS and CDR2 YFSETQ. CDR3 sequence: CASRRDTGGTEQFF. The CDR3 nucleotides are TGCGCCAGCAGAAGGGACACCGGGGGGACGGAGCAGTTCTTC. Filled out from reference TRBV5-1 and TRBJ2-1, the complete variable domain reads KAGVTQTPRYLIKTRGQQVTLSCSPISGHRSVSWYQQTPGQGLQFLFEYFSETQRNKGNFPGRFSGRQFSNSRSEMNVSTLELGDSALYLCASRRDTGGTEQFFGPGTRLTVL.

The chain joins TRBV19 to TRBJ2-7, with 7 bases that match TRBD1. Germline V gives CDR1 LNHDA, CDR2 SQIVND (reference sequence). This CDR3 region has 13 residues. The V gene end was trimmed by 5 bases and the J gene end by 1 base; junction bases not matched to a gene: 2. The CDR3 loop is CASSSTGSYEQYF. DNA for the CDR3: TGTGCCAGTAGTTCGACAGGGTCCTACGAGCAGTACTTC.

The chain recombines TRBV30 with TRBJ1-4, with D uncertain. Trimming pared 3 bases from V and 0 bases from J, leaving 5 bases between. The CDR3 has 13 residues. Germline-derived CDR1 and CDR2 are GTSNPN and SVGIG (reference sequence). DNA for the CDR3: TGTGCCTGGAGGATCGCAACTAATGAAAAACTGTTTTTT. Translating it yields CAWRIATNEKLFF.

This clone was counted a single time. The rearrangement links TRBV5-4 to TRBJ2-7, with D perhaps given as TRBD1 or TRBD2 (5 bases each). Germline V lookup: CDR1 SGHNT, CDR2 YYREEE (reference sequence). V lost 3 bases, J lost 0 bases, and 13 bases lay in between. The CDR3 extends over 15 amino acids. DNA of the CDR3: TGTGCCAGCAGCTCAGAGGGACGGAACTCCTACGAGCAGTACTTC. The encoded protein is CASSSEGRNSYEQYF. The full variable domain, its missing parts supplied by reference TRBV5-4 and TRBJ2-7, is ETGVTQSPTHLIKTRGQQVTLRCSSQSGHNTVSWYQQALGQGPQFIFQYYREEENGRGNFPPRFSGLQFPNYSSELNVNALELDDSALYLCASSSEGRNSYEQYFGPGTRLTVT.

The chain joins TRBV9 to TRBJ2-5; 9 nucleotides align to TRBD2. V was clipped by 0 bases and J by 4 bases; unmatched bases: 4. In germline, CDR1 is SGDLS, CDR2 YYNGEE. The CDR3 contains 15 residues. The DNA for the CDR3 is TGTGCCAGCAGCGTAGGAGGTAGCGGGAGAGAGACCCAGTACTTC. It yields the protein CASSVGGSGRETQYF. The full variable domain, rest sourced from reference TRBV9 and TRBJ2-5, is DSGVTQTPKHLITATGQRVTLRCSPRSGDLSVYWYQQSLDQGLQFLIQYYNGEERAKGNILERFSAQQFPDLHSELNLSSLELGDSALYFCASSVGGSGRETQYFGPGTRLLVL.

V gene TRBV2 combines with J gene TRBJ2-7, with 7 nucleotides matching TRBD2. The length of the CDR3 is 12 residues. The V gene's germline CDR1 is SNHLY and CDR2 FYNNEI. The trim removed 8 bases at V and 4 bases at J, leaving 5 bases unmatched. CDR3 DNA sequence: TGTGCCAGCGGTGGGGAGGGTTACGAGCAGTACTTC. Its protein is CASGGEGYEQYF.

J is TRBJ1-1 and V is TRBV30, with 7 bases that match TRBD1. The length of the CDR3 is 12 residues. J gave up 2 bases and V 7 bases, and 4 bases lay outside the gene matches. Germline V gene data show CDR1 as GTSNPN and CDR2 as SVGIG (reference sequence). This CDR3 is CAYDRDNTEAFF. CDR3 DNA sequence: TGTGCCTATGACAGGGACAACACTGAAGCTTTCTTT.

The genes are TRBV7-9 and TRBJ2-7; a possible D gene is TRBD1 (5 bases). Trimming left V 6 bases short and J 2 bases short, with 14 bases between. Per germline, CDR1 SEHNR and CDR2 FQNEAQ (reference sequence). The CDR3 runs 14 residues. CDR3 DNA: TGTGCCAGCAGTAAGGCAGGGATGCCCTACGAGCAGTACTTC. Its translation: CASSKAGMPYEQYF. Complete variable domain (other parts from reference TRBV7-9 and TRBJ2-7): DTGVSQNPRHKITKRGQNVTFRCDPISEHNRLYWYRQTLGQGPEFLTYFQNEAQLEKSRLLSDRFSAERPKGSFSTLEIQRTEQGDSAMYLCASSKAGMPYEQYFGPGTRLTVT.